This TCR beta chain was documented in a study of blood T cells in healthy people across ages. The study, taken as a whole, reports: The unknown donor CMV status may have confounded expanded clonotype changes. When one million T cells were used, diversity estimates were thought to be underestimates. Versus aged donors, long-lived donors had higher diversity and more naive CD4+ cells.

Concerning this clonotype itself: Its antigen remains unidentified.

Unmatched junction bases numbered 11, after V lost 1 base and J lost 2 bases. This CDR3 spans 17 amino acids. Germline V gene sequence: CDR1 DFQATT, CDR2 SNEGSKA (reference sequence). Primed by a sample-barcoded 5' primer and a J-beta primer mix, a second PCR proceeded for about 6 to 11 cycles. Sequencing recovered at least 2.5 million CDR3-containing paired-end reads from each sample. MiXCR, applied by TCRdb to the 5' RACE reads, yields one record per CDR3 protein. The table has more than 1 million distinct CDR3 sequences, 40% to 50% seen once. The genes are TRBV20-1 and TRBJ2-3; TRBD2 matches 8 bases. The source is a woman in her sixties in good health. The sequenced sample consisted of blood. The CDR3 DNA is TGCAGTGCTAGAGCCTATACTAGCGGAGGGAACACAGATACGCAGTATTTT. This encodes CSARAYTSGGNTDTQYF.